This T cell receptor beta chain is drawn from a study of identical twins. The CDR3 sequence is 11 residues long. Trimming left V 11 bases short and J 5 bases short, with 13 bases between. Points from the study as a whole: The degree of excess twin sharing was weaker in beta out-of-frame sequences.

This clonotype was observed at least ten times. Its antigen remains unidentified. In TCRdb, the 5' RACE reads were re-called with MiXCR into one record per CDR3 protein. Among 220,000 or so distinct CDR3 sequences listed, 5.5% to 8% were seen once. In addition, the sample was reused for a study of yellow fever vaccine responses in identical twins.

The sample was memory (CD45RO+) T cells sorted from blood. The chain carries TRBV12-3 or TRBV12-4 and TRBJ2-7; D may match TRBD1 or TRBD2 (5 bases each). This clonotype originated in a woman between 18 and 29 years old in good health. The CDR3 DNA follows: TGTGCCTCATTGGGGGACCACGAGCAGTACTTC. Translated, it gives CASLGDHEQYF.